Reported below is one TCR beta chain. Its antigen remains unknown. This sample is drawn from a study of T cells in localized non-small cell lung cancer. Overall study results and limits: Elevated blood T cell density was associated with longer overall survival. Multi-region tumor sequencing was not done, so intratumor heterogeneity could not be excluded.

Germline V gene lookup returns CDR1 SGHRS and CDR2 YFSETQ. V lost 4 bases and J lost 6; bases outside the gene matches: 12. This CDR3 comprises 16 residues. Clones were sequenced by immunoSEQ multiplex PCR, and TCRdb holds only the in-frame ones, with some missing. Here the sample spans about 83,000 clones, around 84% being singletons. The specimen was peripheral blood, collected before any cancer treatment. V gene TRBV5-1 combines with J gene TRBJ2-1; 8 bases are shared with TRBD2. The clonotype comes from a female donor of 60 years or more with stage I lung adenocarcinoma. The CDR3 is CASSPNLAGAFNEQFF. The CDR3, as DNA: TGCGCCAGCAGCCCAAACCTAGCGGGCGCCTTCAATGAGCAGTTCTTC. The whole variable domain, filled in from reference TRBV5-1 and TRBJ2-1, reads KAGVTQTPRYLIKTRGQQVTLSCSPISGHRSVSWYQQTPGQGLQFLFEYFSETQRNKGNFPGRFSGRQFSNSRSEMNVSTLELGDSALYLCASSPNLAGAFNEQFFGPGTRLTVL.